The 12 T cell receptor beta chains below all came from one sample that was sequenced in a study of vaccination effects on CD4 cells after COVID-19. Antigen-specific CD4+ T cell clonotypes were called by their expansion after viral peptide-pool culture in ViraFEST. It was after nine to ten days of culture that CD4+ T cells were isolated. Each person got two doses of an mRNA SARS-CoV-2 vaccine, BNT162b2 or mRNA-1273. Using immunoSEQ multiplex PCR, the repertoire was profiled, and TCRdb retains in-frame clones only, with some absent. The repertoire holds 40,000 to 50,000 clones, with about 76% as singletons. These TCRs are of unknown antigen specificity. The material sequenced was CD4+ T cells from PBMCs cultured with HCoV-OC43 spike peptides, taken after COVID-19 vaccination. Subset reported: HCoV-OC43 spike overlapping peptide pool stimulation. The source is a human donor who received a COVID-19 vaccine.

The gene calls are TRBV5-5 and TRBJ2-3; 8 bases agree with TRBD1. Germline CDR1 SGHKS, CDR2 YYEKEE (reference sequence). V lost 2 bases, J lost 0 bases, and 8 bases stayed unmatched. The CDR3 length is 17 residues. CDR3 nucleotide sequence: TGTGCCAGCAGCTTAAAAGGACAGGGTTTGAGCACAGATACGCAGTATTTT. It yields the protein CASSLKGQGLSTDTQYF.

The chain links TRBV5-1 to TRBJ2-5; 13 bases are shared with TRBD2. Trimming removed 0 bases from V and 2 bases from J; junction bases left unmatched: 4. The germline gives CDR1 SGHRS, CDR2 YFSETQ. The CDR3 is 17 residues long. The CDR3 coding sequence is TGCGCCAGCAGCTTGGTGGCGGGACTAGCGGGACAAGAGACCCAGTACTTC. This encodes CASSLVAGLAGQETQYF.

V gene TRBV5-4 combines with J gene TRBJ2-1, with D tentatively TRBD2 (5 bases). The CDR3 loop spans 12 amino acids. Germline V CDR1 and CDR2: SGHNT, YYREEE (reference sequence). The V gene lost 0 bases and the J gene lost 9 bases, with 7 bases spanning the gap. For the CDR3, the DNA is TGTGCCAGCAGCTTGGATGGGAGTGAGCAGTTCTTC. Its translation: CASSLDGSEQFF.

This clone has a handful of counts. V usage is TRBV10-1 and J usage is TRBJ1-5; D gene unclear. This CDR3 region has 13 residues. The V end was cut by 5 bases, the J end by 3 bases, with 8 bases between. Germline V gene data show CDR1 as WNHNN and CDR2 as SYGVQD (reference sequence). In DNA, the CDR3 is TGCGCCAGCAGTCTCGGGAACAATCAGCCCCAGCATTTT. This sequence encodes CASSLGNNQPQHF.

This chain links TRBV27 with TRBJ2-5; 11 bases align to TRBD2. This CDR3 has 18 residues. V gave up 0 bases and J gave up 1 base; unmatched junction bases: 7. Germline V gene lookup returns CDR1 MNHEY and CDR2 SMNVEV (reference sequence). CDR3 in DNA: TGTGCCAGCAGTTTATCTTTCGTTGGGACTAGCGGCCAAGAGACCCAGTACTTC. This encodes CASSLSFVGTSGQETQYF.

The chain recombines TRBV30 with TRBJ2-3, with a possible D match to TRBD2 (5 bases). V was shortened by 2 bases and J by 4 bases, with 10 bases between the two germline ends. The CDR3 runs 13 residues. CDR1 is GTSNPN and CDR2 is SVGIG in the germline V gene (reference sequence). CDR3 sequence: CAWSQRNSDTQYF. DNA for the CDR3: TGTGCCTGGAGTCAGCGGAACTCAGATACGCAGTATTTT. The variable domain in full, completed from reference TRBV30 and TRBJ2-3, reads SQTIHQWPATLVQPVGSPLSLECTVEGTSNPNLYWYRQAAGRGLQLLFYSVGIGQISSEVPQNLSASRPQDRQFILSSKKLLLSDSGFYLCAWSQRNSDTQYFGPGTRLTVL.

In this sample, this clone turned up a few times. V usage is TRBV5-1 and J usage is TRBJ2-2; the match to TRBD1 covers 7 bases. This CDR3 has 17 amino acids. Per germline, CDR1 SGHRS and CDR2 YFSETQ. V shed 3 bases, J shed 3 bases, and the junction held 11 bases outside the gene matches. The CDR3 DNA is TGCGCCAGCAGCTCAGGAAGGGGGCGCATCGACACCGGGGAGCTGTTTTTT. Protein sequence: CASSSGRGRIDTGELFF.

J is TRBJ2-7 and V is TRBV27, with 15 bases matching TRBD2. The CDR3 runs to 16 residues. The V segment lost 6 bases and the J segment 4 bases; nucleotides outside the gene matches: 7. Germline values: CDR1 MNHEY, CDR2 SMNVEV (reference sequence). CDR3 DNA sequence: TGTGCCAGCAGGGTCCCGGGACTAGCGGGGGGATACGAGCAGTACTTC. Translation: CASRVPGLAGGYEQYF.

This clone occurred a few times. The chain is built from TRBV20-1 and TRBJ1-2; no clear D gene. Trimming took 3 bases from V and 1 from J, leaving 0 bases between them. Per the germline V gene, CDR1 is DFQATT and CDR2 is SNEGSKA (reference sequence). The CDR3 runs 10 residues. The CDR3 coding sequence is TGCAGTGCTAGTAACTATGGCTACACCTTC. Its protein product is CSASNYGYTF.

The V call is TRBV4-1, the J call TRBJ2-3, with D uncertain. The CDR3 is 15 amino acids. Germline CDR1 MGHRA, CDR2 YSYEKL. V dropped 4 bases and J dropped 2 bases, with 13 bases sitting between them. CDR3 protein: CASSPRSPPTDTQYF. CDR3 DNA sequence: TGCGCCAGCAGCCCTAGAAGCCCACCCACAGATACGCAGTATTTT.

CDR3 sequence reads: CASSYSGSQPQHF. CDR3 bases: TGTGCCAGCAGTTATTCAGGGTCTCAGCCCCAGCATTTT. The chain uses TRBV6-5 and TRBJ1-5; D possibly corresponds to TRBD1 (5 bases). The CDR3 length is 13 residues. CDR1 is MNHEY and CDR2 is SVGAGI in the germline V gene. V lost 3 bases, J lost 6 bases, and 9 bases lay in between.

The V gene is TRBV2, the J gene TRBJ1-2, with TRBD1 as a possible D gene (6 bases). Trimming pared 6 bases from V and 5 bases from J, leaving 22 bases between. This CDR3 comprises 16 residues. Germline V gene sequence: CDR1 SNHLY, CDR2 FYNNEI. This CDR3 is CASRPRAGQFSYGYTF. CDR3 nucleotide sequence: TGTGCCAGCAGGCCCCGCGCCGGACAGTTCAGTTATGGCTACACCTTC.